The entry that follows covers one T cell receptor beta chain sequence. Its antigen is currently unknown. These data come from a study of PD-1 blockade in classical Hodgkin lymphoma. Using immunoSEQ multiplex PCR, the repertoire was profiled, and TCRdb retains in-frame clones only, with some absent. The sample consists of about 110,000 clones, more than 70% of them appearing once. Broader study findings: As was reported, newly diagnosed patients showed lower baseline TCR diversity than healthy donors did. With respect to the repertoire differences, their causes, possibly disease activity or prior therapy, remain undefined.

Germline CDR1 reads SGHNT; CDR2 reads YENEEA. V lost 3 bases, J lost 6 bases, and 14 bases lay in between. This CDR3 comprises 14 residues. Documented time point: cycle 4 day 1 (C4D1), after more than 5 weeks of nivolumab. Each patient experienced a relapse that followed autologous stem cell transplantation, and brentuximab vedotin exposure varied. The receptor was isolated from a human donor with classical Hodgkin lymphoma. The chain carries TRBV11-3 and TRBJ1-1; unclear D gene. The sample in question was peripheral blood mononuclear cells (PBMCs), obtained before the fourth cycle of nivolumab. CDR3 protein: CASSFLQDSPEAFF. The CDR3 region has the DNA TGTGCCAGCAGCTTTCTTCAGGACTCGCCTGAAGCTTTCTTT.